Listed below are T cell receptor beta chains from one sample, sequenced in a study of T-cell memory formation after mild COVID-19. MiXCR, run by TCRdb on the 5' RACE reads, gives a single entry per CDR3 protein. The table includes roughly 130,000 distinct CDR3 sequences, over 15% detected once. Specimen: PBMCs or a T cell subset sorted from them (not recorded which). The receptors were sampled from a man aged 18 to 30 who had mild COVID-19 (a few samples of this study predate the infection). Cell type and time point are not known. Each CDR3 is given with its conserved first and last residue. A D gene is named only where the DNA matches it firmly. The size field is filled for only some rows; it gives once, few, many or a size class.

CDR3: CASSLRGSPGGTEAFF; DNA: TGTGCCAGCAGTTTGCGTGGCTCCCCTGGAGGCACTGAAGCTTTCTTT; V: TRBV27; D: NA; length: 16; J: TRBJ1-1; size: NA
CDR3: CASRRDRGGNEQFF; DNA: TGTGCCAGCAGGAGGGACAGGGGCGGGAATGAGCAGTTCTTC; V: TRBV6-5; D: TRBD1; length: 14; J: TRBJ2-1; size: many
CDR3: CASSQGRGDVRGYTF; DNA: TGCGCCAGCAGCCAAGGACGCGGGGACGTCCGCGGCTACACCTTC; V: TRBV4-1; D: NA; length: 15; J: TRBJ1-2; size: few
CDR3: CASRPTGMNTGELFF; DNA: TGTGCCAGCAGACCGACAGGGATGAACACCGGGGAGCTGTTTTTT; V: TRBV27; D: TRBD1; length: 15; J: TRBJ2-2; size: few
CDR3: CASSLQGTQETQYF; DNA: TGCGCCAGCAGCTTACAGGGGACCCAAGAGACCCAGTACTTC; V: TRBV5-1; D: TRBD1; length: 14; J: TRBJ2-5; size: NA
CDR3: CSARWGSSNTGELFF; DNA: TGCAGTGCTAGATGGGGATCTTCCAACACCGGGGAGCTGTTTTTT; V: TRBV20-1; D: NA; length: 15; J: TRBJ2-2; size: few
CDR3: CSARGSHVNTGELFF; DNA: TGCAGTGCTAGGGGTTCACACGTCAACACCGGGGAGCTGTTTTTT; V: TRBV20-1; D: NA; length: 15; J: TRBJ2-2; size: NA
CDR3: CAISGGMDEKLFF; DNA: TGTGCCATCAGTGGTGGTATGGATGAAAAACTGTTTTTT; V: TRBV10-3; D: NA; length: 13; J: TRBJ1-4; size: few
CDR3: CAISELGTGNSPLHF; DNA: TGTGCCATCAGTGAGTTGGGGACAGGAAATTCACCCCTCCACTTT; V: TRBV10-3; D: TRBD1; length: 15; J: TRBJ1-6; size: NA
CDR3: CASTRDSLGNIQYF; DNA: TGTGCCAGCACTAGGGACAGCTTGGGAAACATTCAGTACTTC; V: TRBV12-3/TRBV12-4; D: TRBD1; length: 14; J: TRBJ2-4; size: NA
CDR3: CASSRVRRGRTEAFF; DNA: TGTGCCAGCAGTCGAGTCCGAAGGGGCAGAACTGAAGCTTTCTTT; V: TRBV6-5; D: NA; length: 15; J: TRBJ1-1; size: NA
CDR3: CASSFSGDYNEQFF; DNA: TGTGCCAGCAGCTTTAGCGGGGACTACAATGAGCAGTTCTTC; V: TRBV7-3; D: TRBD2; length: 14; J: TRBJ2-1; size: many
CDR3: CSARVPGLAGGTDTQYF; DNA: TGCAGTGCTAGAGTCCCGGGACTAGCGGGGGGAACAGATACGCAGTATTTT; V: TRBV20-1; D: TRBD2; length: 17; J: TRBJ2-3; size: NA
CDR3: CASSFVGQDYEQYF; DNA: TGTGCCAGCAGCTTTGTCGGACAGGACTACGAGCAGTACTTC; V: TRBV11-1; D: TRBD1; length: 14; J: TRBJ2-7; size: few
CDR3: CASKTSNTGELFFF; DNA: NA; V: TRBV5-4; D: NA; length: 14; J: TRBJ2-2; size: few
CDR3: CASSRGTSGGSSYNEQFF; DNA: TGCGCCAGCAGCCGAGGGACTAGCGGGGGAAGCTCCTACAATGAGCAGTTCTTC; V: TRBV4-3; D: TRBD2; length: 18; J: TRBJ2-1; size: NA
CDR3: CASSLARQAFF; DNA: TGTGCCAGCAGCCTGGCCAGACAAGCTTTCTTT; V: TRBV28; D: NA; length: 11; J: TRBJ1-1; size: few
CDR3: CASSKLVGLNEQFF; DNA: TGTGCCAGCAGCAAGTTGGTGGGGTTAAATGAGCAGTTCTTC; V: TRBV5-6; D: NA; length: 14; J: TRBJ2-1; size: NA
CDR3: CASSQAGLAGGRADTQYF; DNA: TGCGCCAGCAGCCAAGCGGGACTAGCGGGGGGGCGCGCAGATACGCAGTATTTT; V: TRBV4-1; D: TRBD2; length: 18; J: TRBJ2-3; size: few
CDR3: CASSSVAGQGNNEQFF; DNA: TGTGCCAGCAGCTCCGTAGCAGGACAGGGAAACAATGAGCAGTTCTTC; V: TRBV11-2; D: TRBD1; length: 16; J: TRBJ2-1; size: few
CDR3: CASSVGDGLGPQHF; DNA: TGTGCCAGCAGCGTAGGCGACGGACTTGGGCCCCAGCATTTT; V: TRBV9; D: NA; length: 14; J: TRBJ1-5; size: few
CDR3: CASRLSGGETKYF; DNA: TGTGCCAGCAGGCTCTCGGGGGGAGAGACCAAGTACTTC; V: TRBV13; D: TRBD2; length: 13; J: TRBJ2-5; size: NA
CDR3: CASSGSRAETQYF; DNA: TGTGCCAGTAGTGGGTCGAGGGCGGAGACCCAGTACTTC; V: TRBV19; D: NA; length: 13; J: TRBJ2-5; size: many
CDR3: CASSPQIPETQYF; DNA: TGTGCCAGCAGCCCTCAGATCCCAGAGACCCAGTACTTC; V: TRBV4-2; D: NA; length: 13; J: TRBJ2-5; size: NA
CDR3: CASSWRGWGETQYF; DNA: TGTGCCAGCAGCTGGCGGGGGTGGGGAGAGACCCAGTACTTC; V: TRBV7-2; D: TRBD2; length: 14; J: TRBJ2-5; size: NA
CDR3: CASSRSGGSAQHF; DNA: TGTGCCAGCAGCCGGTCAGGGGGCTCGGCCCAGCATTTT; V: TRBV11-2; D: TRBD1; length: 13; J: TRBJ1-5; size: NA
CDR3: CASSSGLNTEAFF; DNA: TGTGCCAGCAGTTCGGGACTCAACACTGAAGCTTTCTTT; V: TRBV12-3/TRBV12-4; D: NA; length: 13; J: TRBJ1-1; size: NA
CDR3: CSASPGSGNTIYF; DNA: TGCAGTGCTAGCCCCGGTTCTGGAAACACCATATATTTT; V: TRBV20-1; D: NA; length: 13; J: TRBJ1-3; size: many
CDR3: CASSSQGGRAQPQHF; DNA: TGTGCCAGCAGCTCCCAGGGGGGGAGAGCTCAGCCCCAGCATTTT; V: TRBV7-2; D: TRBD1; length: 15; J: TRBJ1-5; size: NA
CDR3: CASSSYQPGESYGYTF; DNA: TGTGCCAGCAGTAGTTATCAGCCGGGGGAAAGCTATGGCTACACCTTC; V: TRBV2; D: NA; length: 16; J: TRBJ1-2; size: few
CDR3: CASSSSGQGSQYF; DNA: TGCGCCAGCAGTTCATCGGGACAGGGCTCCCAGTACTTC; V: TRBV10-1; D: TRBD1; length: 13; J: TRBJ2-5; size: few
CDR3: CASSPGGFDYGYTF; DNA: TGCGCCAGCAGCCCGGGCGGTTTCGACTATGGCTACACCTTC; V: TRBV4-3; D: NA; length: 14; J: TRBJ1-2; size: many
CDR3: CASSFFEAQPQHF; DNA: TGTGCCAGCAGCTTCTTTGAGGCCCAGCCCCAGCATTTT; V: TRBV7-2; D: NA; length: 13; J: TRBJ1-5; size: NA
CDR3: CASSLSAAQETQYF; DNA: TGTGCCAGCAGCTTATCAGCGGCTCAAGAGACCCAGTACTTC; V: TRBV7-2; D: NA; length: 14; J: TRBJ2-5; size: many
CDR3: CASSYRGGEQYF; DNA: TGTGCCAGCAGTTACCGGGGGGGCGAGCAGTACTTC; V: TRBV6-5; D: TRBD2; length: 12; J: TRBJ2-7; size: few
CDR3: CATSDRGQDTQYF; DNA: TGTGCCACATCGGACAGGGGGCAGGATACGCAGTATTTT; V: TRBV10-3; D: TRBD1; length: 13; J: TRBJ2-3; size: few
CDR3: CASSLVSGGNTDTQYF; DNA: TGTGCCAGCAGCTTAGTTAGCGGGGGCAATACAGATACGCAGTATTTT; V: TRBV7-2; D: TRBD2; length: 16; J: TRBJ2-3; size: once
CDR3: CASSLEDSGYQPQHF; DNA: TGTGCCAGCAGCTTAGAGGACAGCGGGTATCAGCCCCAGCATTTT; V: TRBV7-8; D: NA; length: 15; J: TRBJ1-5; size: NA
CDR3: CASSEGQGYSPLHF; DNA: TGTGCCAGCAGCGAGGGACAGGGATATTCACCCCTCCACTTT; V: TRBV12-3/TRBV12-4; D: TRBD1; length: 14; J: TRBJ1-6; size: NA
CDR3: CASSQLAGNTGELFF; DNA: TGCGCCAGCAGCCAGCTAGCGGGGAACACCGGGGAGCTGTTTTTT; V: TRBV4-3; D: TRBD2; length: 15; J: TRBJ2-2; size: NA